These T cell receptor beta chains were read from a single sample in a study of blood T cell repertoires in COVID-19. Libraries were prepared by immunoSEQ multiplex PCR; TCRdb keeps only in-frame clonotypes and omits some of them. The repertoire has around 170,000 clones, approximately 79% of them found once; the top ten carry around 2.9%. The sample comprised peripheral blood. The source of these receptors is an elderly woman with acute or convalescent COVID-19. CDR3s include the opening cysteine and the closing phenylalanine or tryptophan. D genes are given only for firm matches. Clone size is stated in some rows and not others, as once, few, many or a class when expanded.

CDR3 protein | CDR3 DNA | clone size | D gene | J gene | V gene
CATSGGRDSGANVLTF | TGTGCCACCAGCGGCGGGAGGGACTCTGGGGCCAACGTCCTGACTTTC | . | TRBD2 | TRBJ2-6 | TRBV15
CASSSQGLAYEQYF | TGCGCCAGCAGCTCCCAGGGCCTGGCCTACGAGCAGTACTTC | . | . | TRBJ2-7 | TRBV5-1
CASSFASYNEQFF | TGTGCCAGCAGCTTTGCCAGCTACAATGAGCAGTTCTTC | . | . | TRBJ2-1 | TRBV5-5
CASSPGLEYNEQFF | TGTGCCAGCAGCCCGGGACTAGAATATAATGAGCAGTTCTTC | . | TRBD2 | TRBJ2-1 | TRBV5-6
CASSPERGTGELFF | TGTGCCAGCAGCCCCGAACGGGGCACCGGGGAGCTGTTTTTT | . | . | TRBJ2-2 | TRBV7-8
CASSPEQGAQSPLHF | TGTGCCAGCTCACCCGAGCAGGGGGCGCAATCACCCCTCCACTTT | . | TRBD1 | TRBJ1-6 | TRBV18
CASSPGRGGNEQYF | TGTGCCAGCTCACCGGGACGTGGGGGGAATGAGCAGTACTTC | few | . | TRBJ2-7 | TRBV18
CATVGTGGNTEAFF | TGTGCCACCGTCGGGACAGGGGGAAACACTGAAGCTTTCTTT | few | TRBD1 | TRBJ1-1 | TRBV10-3
CASIPAVSTYEQYF | TGTGCCAGCATCCCAGCGGTTTCAACCTACGAGCAGTACTTC | few | . | TRBJ2-7 | TRBV2
CASSLATLNNSPLHF | TGCGCCAGCAGCTTGGCGACATTGAATAATTCACCCCTCCACTTT | . | . | TRBJ1-6 | TRBV5-1
CASSSTRGSETEAFF | TGCGCCAGCAGCTCAACCCGGGGAAGTGAAACTGAAGCTTTCTTT | . | . | TRBJ1-1 | TRBV5-1